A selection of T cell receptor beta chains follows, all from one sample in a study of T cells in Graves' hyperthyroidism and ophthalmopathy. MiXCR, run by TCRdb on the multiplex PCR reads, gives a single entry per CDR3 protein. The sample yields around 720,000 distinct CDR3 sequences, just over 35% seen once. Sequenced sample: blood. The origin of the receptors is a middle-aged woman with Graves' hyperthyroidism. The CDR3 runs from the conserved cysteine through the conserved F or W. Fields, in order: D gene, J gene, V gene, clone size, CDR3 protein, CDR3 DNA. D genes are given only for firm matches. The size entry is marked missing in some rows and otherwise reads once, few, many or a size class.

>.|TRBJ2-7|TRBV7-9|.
CASSDMVLGQIYEQYF
TGTGCCAGCAGCGACATGGTCCTTGGGCAGATCTACGAGCAGTACTTC
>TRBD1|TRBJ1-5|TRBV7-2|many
CASSRGQVGHQPQHF
TGTGCCAGCAGTCGTGGACAGGTCGGACATCAGCCCCAGCATTTT
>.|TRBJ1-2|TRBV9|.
CASSVSGGPSYTF
TGTGCCAGCAGCGTATCTGGCGGGCCGTCCTACACCTTC
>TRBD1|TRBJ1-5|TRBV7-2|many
CASSTKPGQGTQPQHF
TGTGCCAGCAGCACTAAACCGGGACAGGGGACTCAGCCCCAGCATTTT
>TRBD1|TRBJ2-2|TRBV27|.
CASSWTGRTGELFF
TGTGCCAGCAGTTGGACAGGGCGGACCGGGGAGCTGTTTTTT
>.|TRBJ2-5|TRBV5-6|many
CASSNSGREYF
TGTGCCAGCAGCAACAGTGGCAGGGAGTACTTC
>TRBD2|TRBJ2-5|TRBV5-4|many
CASTVREAGETQYF
TGTGCCTCAACCGTGCGGGAGGCTGGGGAGACCCAGTACTTC
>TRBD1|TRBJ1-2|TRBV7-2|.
CASSYAPGQGLYGYTF
TGTGCCAGCAGCTATGCACCTGGACAGGGCCTCTATGGCTACACCTTC
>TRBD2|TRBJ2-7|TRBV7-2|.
CASSPIPRLAGGPSYEQYF
TGTGCCAGCAGCCCCATTCCGAGGCTAGCGGGAGGCCCCTCCTACGAGCAGTACTTC
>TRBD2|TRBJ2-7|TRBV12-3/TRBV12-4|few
CASSPGTSGRAREQYF
TGTGCCAGCAGTCCCGGGACTAGCGGGAGGGCCCGGGAGCAGTACTTC
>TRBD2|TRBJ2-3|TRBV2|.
CASSRAGDLTDTQYF
TGTGCCAGCAGCAGGGCGGGAGACCTCACAGATACGCAGTATTTT
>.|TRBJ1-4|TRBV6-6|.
CASSYRSPRPGEKLFF
TGTGCCAGCAGTTACCGTTCCCCCCGGCCAGGGGAAAAACTGTTTTTT
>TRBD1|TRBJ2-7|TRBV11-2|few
CASSLTGTGSREQYF
TGTGCCAGCAGCCTCACCGGGACAGGGAGCCGCGAGCAGTACTTC
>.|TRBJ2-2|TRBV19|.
CASQRMANTGELFF
TGTGCCAGTCAGCGAATGGCGAACACCGGGGAGCTGTTTTTT
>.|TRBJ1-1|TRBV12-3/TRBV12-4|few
CASSLARLNTEAFF
TGTGCCAGCAGTTTAGCCAGGCTGAACACTGAAGCTTTCTTT
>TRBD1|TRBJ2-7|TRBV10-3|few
CASKTSEDRGLEQYF
TGTGCCAGCAAGACGTCAGAGGACAGGGGGCTCGAGCAGTACTTC
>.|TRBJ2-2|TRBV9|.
CASSIQTGELFF
TGTGCCAGCAGTATTCAAACCGGGGAGCTGTTTTTT
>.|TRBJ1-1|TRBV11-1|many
CASSLASYTEAFF
TGTGCCAGCAGCTTAGCGTCGTACACTGAAGCTTTCTTT
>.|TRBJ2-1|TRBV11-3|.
CASSLRIHEQFF
TGTGCCAGCAGCCTCCGGATCCATGAGCAGTTCTTC
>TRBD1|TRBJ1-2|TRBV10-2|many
CASRTNHGQGGYTF
TGCGCCAGCCGTACCAACCACGGACAGGGTGGCTACACCTTC
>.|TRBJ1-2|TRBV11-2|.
CASSNPPEEVYGYTF
TGTGCCAGCAGCAATCCGCCCGAGGAAGTCTATGGCTACACCTTC
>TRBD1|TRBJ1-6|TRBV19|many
CASTTTGGLGSPLHF
TGTGCCAGTACCACGACAGGGGGATTGGGGTCACCCCTCCACTTT
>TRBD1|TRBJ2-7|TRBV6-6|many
CASSGTDRRTYEQYF
TGTGCCAGCAGCGGTACGGACAGGCGAACCTACGAGCAGTACTTC
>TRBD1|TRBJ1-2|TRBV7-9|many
CASSGDRDFYGYTF
TGTGCCAGCAGCGGAGACAGGGACTTCTATGGCTACACCTTC
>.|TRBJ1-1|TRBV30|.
CAWSVMNTEAFF
TGTGCCTGGAGTGTAATGAACACTGAAGCTTTCTTT
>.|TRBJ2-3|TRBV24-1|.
CATSDYNWDGTDTQYF
TGTGCCACCAGTGATTACAATTGGGACGGCACAGATACGCAGTATTTT
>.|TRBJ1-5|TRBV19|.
CASIQGSNQPQHF
TGTGCCAGTATCCAGGGAAGCAATCAGCCCCAGCATTTT
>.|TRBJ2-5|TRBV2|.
CASSELRETQYF
TGTGCCAGCAGTGAGCTGAGAGAGACCCAGTACTTC
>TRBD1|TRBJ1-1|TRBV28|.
CASKQGAEGRAFF
TGTGCCAGCAAGCAGGGGGCGGAAGGTAGGGCTTTCTTT
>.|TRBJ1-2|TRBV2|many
CASSELAGPNGYTF
TGTGCCAGCAGTGAATTGGCGGGCCCCAATGGCTACACCTTC
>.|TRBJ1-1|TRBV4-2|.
CASSQVGLGGKVGAFF
TGTGCCAGCAGCCAAGTGGGTCTGGGGGGGAAAGTGGGAGCTTTCTTT
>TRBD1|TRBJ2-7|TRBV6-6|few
CASRPTRDRRSYEQYF
TGTGCCAGCAGGCCAACCCGGGACAGGAGATCCTACGAGCAGTACTTC
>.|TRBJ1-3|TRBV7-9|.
CASSSFRTSGNTIYF
TGTGCCAGCAGCTCCTTTCGGACTAGCGGGAACACCATATATTTT
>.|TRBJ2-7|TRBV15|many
CATSRSTGVSYEQYF
TGTGCCACCAGCAGGTCCACAGGTGTTTCCTACGAGCAGTACTTC
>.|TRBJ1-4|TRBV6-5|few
CASTFTLGTSPKATNEKLFF
TGTGCCAGCACTTTTACTCTGGGGACATCTCCTAAAGCAACTAATGAAAAACTGTTTTTT
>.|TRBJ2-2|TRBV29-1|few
CSVEENTSSAGELFF
TGCAGCGTTGAAGAAAACACCTCATCGGCCGGGGAGCTGTTTTTT
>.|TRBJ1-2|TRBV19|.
CASTYRAVNYGYTF
TGTGCCAGTACCTATAGGGCCGTGAACTATGGCTACACCTTC
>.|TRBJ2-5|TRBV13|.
CASSLSGLGTPETQYF
TGTGCCAGCAGCTTATCCGGCCTTGGGACACCGGAGACCCAGTACTTC
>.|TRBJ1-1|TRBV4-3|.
CASSQGEQVGTEAFF
TGCGCCAGCAGCCAAGGGGAACAGGTTGGCACTGAAGCTTTCTTT
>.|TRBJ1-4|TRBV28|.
CASSQPSGVEDNEKLFF
TGTGCCAGCAGCCAACCGTCAGGTGTTGAAGATAACGAAAAACTGTTTTTT
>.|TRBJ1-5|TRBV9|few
CASSVGPLSNQPQHF
TGTGCCAGCAGCGTAGGCCCGCTTAGCAATCAGCCCCAGCATTTT
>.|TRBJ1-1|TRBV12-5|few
CASGLGPTEAFF
TGTGCTAGTGGTTTGGGGCCCACTGAAGCTTTCTTT
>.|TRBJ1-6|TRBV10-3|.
CAISVTRNNSPLHF
TGTGCCATCAGTGTGACGCGGAATAATTCACCCCTCCACTTT
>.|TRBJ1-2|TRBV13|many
CASSFRAAYGYTF
TGTGCCAGCAGCTTTAGGGCCGCCTATGGCTACACCTTC
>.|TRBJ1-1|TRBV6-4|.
CASSDPGGNRGTEAFF
TGTGCCAGCAGTGACCCCGGGGGCAACCGAGGGACTGAAGCTTTCTTT
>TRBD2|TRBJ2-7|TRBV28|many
CASRGGRTYEQYF
TGTGCCAGCAGAGGCGGGAGAACTTACGAGCAGTACTTC
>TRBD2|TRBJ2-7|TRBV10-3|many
CAISDTSARYEQYF
TGTGCCATCAGTGATACTAGCGCGCGGTACGAGCAGTACTTC
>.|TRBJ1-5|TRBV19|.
CAWSSTGNQPQHF
TGTGCCTGGTCTTCAACGGGCAATCAGCCCCAGCATTTT
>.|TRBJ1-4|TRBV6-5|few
CASSWDGVNEKLFF
TGTGCCAGCAGCTGGGACGGGGTGAATGAAAAACTGTTTTTT
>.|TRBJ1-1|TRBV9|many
CASSPTENTEAFF
TGTGCCAGCAGCCCCACAGAGAACACTGAAGCTTTCTTT
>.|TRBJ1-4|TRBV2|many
CASSASGLEKLFF
TGTGCCAGCAGTGCATCAGGGCTTGAAAAACTGTTTTTT
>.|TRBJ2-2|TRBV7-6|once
CASREGRFGIGELFF
TGTGCCAGCAGGGAAGGACGTTTTGGCATCGGGGAGCTGTTTTTT
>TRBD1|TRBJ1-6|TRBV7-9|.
CASSLGQGFHNSPLHF
TGTGCCAGCAGTCTGGGACAGGGGTTCCATAATTCACCCCTCCACTTT